This TCR beta chain was captured in a study of T cell responses to AZD1222 COVID-19 vaccine (dated by TCRdb to the early 2020s). At the level of the whole study: TCR sequencing covered 233 trial participants: some 210 given two doses of AZD1222 and about 26 given two doses of MenACWY control vaccine. Enrollment into the trials was organized by age into subgroups of 18-55, 56-69 and 70-plus years, and those subgroups contained approximately 160, 26 and 62 TCR-sequenced participants, respectively. What the authors observed across the whole study: Reportedly, close to half of the unique spike-specific TCRs recognized epitopes lying outside the regions that are mutated in the B.1.351 and B.1.1.7 variants. CD4 TCRs associated with the vaccine covered the entire spike protein, and the dominant responses were in regions 160-218 and 743-854. Conclusions about previously exposed vaccinees are limited because only a handful of AZD1222 recipients were SARS-CoV-2 seropositive at baseline. Because no day 14 peak-response samples were available, the repertoires could be characterized only after the peak T cell response. In the small 56-69-year group, the increase in depth fell short of significance, most likely because of low power. Participants were mostly white British and included more females than males, and it was suggested by the authors that clonal diversity may have been underestimated. After two AZD1222 doses, spike-specific TCR breadth and depth were significantly higher than at day 0 and than in MenACWY recipients.

V is cut by 1 base and J by 2 bases, and the space between the germline ends is 9 bases. The CDR3 measures 14 amino acids from cysteine to phenylalanine. Of the read, only the CDR3 DNA is kept; its 42 bases are in frame from base 1. The germline V gene specifies MNHEY as CDR1 and SVGAGI as CDR2. The time point label corresponds to: about 28 days (+/-7) after the second vaccine dose. AZD1222 recipients given second doses at about 4 weeks or at about 12 weeks were pooled, since spike-specific TCR depth and breadth were not found to differ between the two schedules. Vaccinee samples were obtained from the UK trials COV001 and COV002, which included a single-blind randomized controlled phase 2/3 trial of AZD1222 (ChAdOx1 nCoV-19) in healthy adults. For TCRbeta chain sequencing, PBMC samples from trial participants were taken at day 0 and at day 28 after the second dose. The CDR3 regions of human TCRbeta chains were analyzed by immunosequencing. In the authors' own workflow: TCRs in the repertoires were matched against a reference library of SARS-CoV-2-specific TCRs that had been generated with the MIRA antigen-specificity platform. Breadth meant the fraction of unique TCRs that were SARS-CoV-2-associated, whereas depth meant the fraction of total T cells that were SARS-CoV-2-associated. Each spike-specific TCR was assigned to its reactive spike region and to a CD4 or CD8 class using the MIRA data. Log10-transformed breadth and depth values were compared by one-way ANOVA with Sidak's multiple comparisons tests. The table was pulled from immuneACCESS by TCRdb, which kept in-frame rearrangements only. Such tables lose some clones; where checked, under half of the loss comes from unresolved V genes, and the rest has no known cause. Clone size and V and J calls were adopted from that table, with D and trimming inferred from the DNA. The sample data list about 270,000 clones, and 85% to 95% of these were observed just once. The top ten clones comprise about 0.5% of the sample.

With respect to this clone: Its cognate antigen has yet to be identified. Base-call qualities are not available, and no considerably larger clone is one nucleotide away.

This clonotype was obtained from an adult who received the AZD1222 COVID-19 vaccine. Rearrangement joined TRBV6-5 to TRBJ2-7; no D gene can be assigned with confidence. The starting material was peripheral blood, obtained 28 days after the second AZD1222 dose. The CDR3 sequence is CASSYLEPPYEQYF. The nucleotide sequence reads TGTGCCAGCAGTTACTTGGAACCGCCCTACGAGCAGTACTTC.